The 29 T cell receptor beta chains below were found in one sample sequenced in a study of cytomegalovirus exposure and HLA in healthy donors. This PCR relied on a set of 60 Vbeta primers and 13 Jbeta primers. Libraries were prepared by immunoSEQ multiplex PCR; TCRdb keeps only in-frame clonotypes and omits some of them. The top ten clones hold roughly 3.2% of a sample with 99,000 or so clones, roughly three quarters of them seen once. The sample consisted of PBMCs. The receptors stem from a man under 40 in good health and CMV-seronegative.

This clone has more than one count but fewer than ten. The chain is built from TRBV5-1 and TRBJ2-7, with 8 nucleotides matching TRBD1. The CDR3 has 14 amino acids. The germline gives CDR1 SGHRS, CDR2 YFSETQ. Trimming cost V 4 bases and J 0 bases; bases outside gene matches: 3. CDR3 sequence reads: CASSEQGASYEQYF. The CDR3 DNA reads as TGCGCCAGCAGCGAGCAGGGGGCCTCCTACGAGCAGTACTTC.

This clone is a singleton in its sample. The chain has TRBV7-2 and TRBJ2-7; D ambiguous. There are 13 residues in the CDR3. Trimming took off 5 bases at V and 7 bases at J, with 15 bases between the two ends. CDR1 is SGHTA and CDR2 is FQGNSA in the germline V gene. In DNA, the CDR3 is TGTGCCAGCAGCCAGATACCCTTCGGGGAGCAGTACTTC. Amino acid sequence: CASSQIPFGEQYF.

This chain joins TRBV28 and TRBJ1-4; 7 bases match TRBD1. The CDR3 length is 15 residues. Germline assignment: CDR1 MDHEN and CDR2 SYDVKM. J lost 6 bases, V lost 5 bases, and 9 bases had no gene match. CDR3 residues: CASSPYRGGDEKLFF. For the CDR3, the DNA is TGTGCCAGCAGTCCTTACAGGGGAGGAGATGAAAAACTGTTTTTT.

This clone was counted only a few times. CDR3 sequence (DNA): TGTGCCAGCAGTGAATGGGCGCACAATCAGCCCCAGCATTTT. It codes for CASSEWAHNQPQHF. This sequence joins TRBV25-1 and TRBJ1-5; D gene uncertain. CDR3 length equals 14 residues. V gave up 1 base and J gave up 3 bases, with 7 bases separating them. The V gene's germline CDR1 is MGHDK and CDR2 SYGVNS.

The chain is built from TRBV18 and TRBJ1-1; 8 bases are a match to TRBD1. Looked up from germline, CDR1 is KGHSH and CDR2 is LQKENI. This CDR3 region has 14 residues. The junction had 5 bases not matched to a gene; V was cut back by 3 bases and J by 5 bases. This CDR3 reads CASSPNRGGTEAFF. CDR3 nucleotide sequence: TGTGCCAGCTCACCGAACAGGGGGGGTACTGAAGCTTTCTTT.

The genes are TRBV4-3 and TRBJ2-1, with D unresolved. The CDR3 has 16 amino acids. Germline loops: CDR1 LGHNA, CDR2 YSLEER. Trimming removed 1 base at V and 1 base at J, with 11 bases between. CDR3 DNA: TGCGCCAGCAGCCAAGGGCTAGACTTGTCCTACAATGAGCAGTTCTTC. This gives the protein CASSQGLDLSYNEQFF.

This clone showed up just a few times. The CDR3 DNA reads TGTGCCAGCAGCCCCGGGGGGGATCCAAGGGCAGCAAACTATGGCTACACCTTC. Translating it yields CASSPGGDPRAANYGYTF. The chain is built from TRBV7-9 and TRBJ1-2; D may be TRBD1 (5 bases). From germline, CDR1 is SEHNR and CDR2 FQNEAQ (reference sequence). This CDR3 contains 18 residues. Trimming shortened V by 5 bases and J by 2 bases, and 24 bases separated the two germline ends.

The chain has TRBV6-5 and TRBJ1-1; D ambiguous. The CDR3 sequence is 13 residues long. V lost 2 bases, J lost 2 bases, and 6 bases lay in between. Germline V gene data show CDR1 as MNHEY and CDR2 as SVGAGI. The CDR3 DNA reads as TGTGCCAGCAGTTACGACATAAACACTGAAGCTTTCTTT. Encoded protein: CASSYDINTEAFF.

CDR3 loop: CASSEARGQGETQYF. CDR3 nucleotides: TGTGCCAGCAGTGAAGCTAGGGGACAGGGAGAGACCCAGTACTTC. This rearrangement joins TRBV6-1 to TRBJ2-5; 9 nucleotides agree with TRBD1. The CDR3 length is 15 residues. V lost 0 bases and J lost 4; bases outside the gene matches: 3. Looked up from germline, CDR1 is MNHNS and CDR2 is SASEGT.

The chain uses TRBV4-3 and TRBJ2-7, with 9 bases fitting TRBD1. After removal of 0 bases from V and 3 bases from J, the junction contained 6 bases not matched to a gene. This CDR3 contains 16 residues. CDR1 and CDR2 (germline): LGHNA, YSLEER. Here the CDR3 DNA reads TGCGCCAGCAGCCAAGAGGGGACAGGGCGCAGCTACGAGCAGTACTTC. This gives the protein CASSQEGTGRSYEQYF.

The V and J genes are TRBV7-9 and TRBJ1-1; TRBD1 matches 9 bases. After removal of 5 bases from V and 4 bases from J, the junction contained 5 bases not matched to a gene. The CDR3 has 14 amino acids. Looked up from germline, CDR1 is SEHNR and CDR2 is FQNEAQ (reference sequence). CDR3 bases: TGTGCCAGCAGCATACCGACAGGGGGCACTGAAGCTTTCTTT. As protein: CASSIPTGGTEAFF.

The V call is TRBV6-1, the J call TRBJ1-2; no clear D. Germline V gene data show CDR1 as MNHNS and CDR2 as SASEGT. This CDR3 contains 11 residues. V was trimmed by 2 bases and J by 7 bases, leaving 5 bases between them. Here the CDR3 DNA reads TGTGCCAGCAGTGAACAAATTGGCTACACCTTC. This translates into CASSEQIGYTF.

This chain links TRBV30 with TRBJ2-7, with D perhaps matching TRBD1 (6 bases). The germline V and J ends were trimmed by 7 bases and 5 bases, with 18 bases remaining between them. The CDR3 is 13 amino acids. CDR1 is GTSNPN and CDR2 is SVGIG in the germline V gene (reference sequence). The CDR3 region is CALNRARGDEQYF. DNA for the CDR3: TGTGCCTTGAACAGGGCCAGGGGAGACGAGCAGTACTTC.

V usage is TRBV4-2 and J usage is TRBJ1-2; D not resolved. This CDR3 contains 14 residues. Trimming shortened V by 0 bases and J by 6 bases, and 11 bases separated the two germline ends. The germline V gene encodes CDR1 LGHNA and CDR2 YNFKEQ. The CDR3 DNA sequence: TGTGCCAGCAGCCAAGAACCGGGTTCTCATGGCTACACCTTC. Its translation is CASSQEPGSHGYTF.

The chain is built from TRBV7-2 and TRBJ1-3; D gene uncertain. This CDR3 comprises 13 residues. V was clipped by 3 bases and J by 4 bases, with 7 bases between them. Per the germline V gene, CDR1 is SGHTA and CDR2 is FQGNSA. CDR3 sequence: CASSFTEGNTIYF. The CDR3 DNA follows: TGTGCCAGCAGCTTTACTGAAGGAAACACCATATATTTT.

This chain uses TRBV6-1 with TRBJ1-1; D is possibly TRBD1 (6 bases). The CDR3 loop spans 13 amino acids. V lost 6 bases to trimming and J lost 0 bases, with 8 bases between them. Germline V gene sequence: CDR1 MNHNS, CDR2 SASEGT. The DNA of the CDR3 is TGTGCCAGCAGGAGACAGGTGAACACTGAAGCTTTCTTT. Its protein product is CASRRQVNTEAFF.

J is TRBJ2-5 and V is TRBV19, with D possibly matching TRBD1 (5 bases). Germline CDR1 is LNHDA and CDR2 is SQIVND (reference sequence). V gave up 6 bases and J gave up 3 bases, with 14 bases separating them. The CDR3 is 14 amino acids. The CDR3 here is CASSRRLTEETQYF. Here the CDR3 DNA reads TGTGCCAGTAGCAGACGACTGACAGAAGAGACCCAGTACTTC.

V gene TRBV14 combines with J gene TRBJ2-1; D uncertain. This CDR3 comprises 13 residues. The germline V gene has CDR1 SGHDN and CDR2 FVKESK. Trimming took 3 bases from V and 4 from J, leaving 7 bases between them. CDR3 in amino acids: CASSHRLYNEQFF. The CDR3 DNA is TGTGCCAGCAGCCACCGGTTATACAATGAGCAGTTCTTC.

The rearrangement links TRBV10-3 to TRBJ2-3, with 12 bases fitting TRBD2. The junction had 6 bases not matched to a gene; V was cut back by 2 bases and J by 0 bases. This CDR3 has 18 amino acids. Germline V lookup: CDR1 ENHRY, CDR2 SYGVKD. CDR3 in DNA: TGTGCCATCAGTGAGAGACTAGCGGGAGAAACTAGCACAGATACGCAGTATTTT. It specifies CAISERLAGETSTDTQYF.

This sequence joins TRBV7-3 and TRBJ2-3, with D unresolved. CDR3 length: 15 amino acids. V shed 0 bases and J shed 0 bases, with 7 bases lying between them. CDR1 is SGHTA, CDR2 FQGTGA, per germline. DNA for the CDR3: TGTGCCAGCAGCTTAACCCCGCGGAGCACAGATACGCAGTATTTT. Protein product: CASSLTPRSTDTQYF.

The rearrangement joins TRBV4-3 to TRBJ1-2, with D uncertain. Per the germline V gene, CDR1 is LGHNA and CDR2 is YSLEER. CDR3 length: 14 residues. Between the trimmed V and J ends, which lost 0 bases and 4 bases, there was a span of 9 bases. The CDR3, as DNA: TGCGCCAGCAGCCAAGATAGCGGGGTCTATGGCTACACCTTC. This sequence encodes CASSQDSGVYGYTF.

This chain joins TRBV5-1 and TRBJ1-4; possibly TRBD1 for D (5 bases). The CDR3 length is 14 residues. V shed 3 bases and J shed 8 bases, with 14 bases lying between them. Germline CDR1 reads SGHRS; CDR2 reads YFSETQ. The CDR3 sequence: CASSSPGLSEKLFF. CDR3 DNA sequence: TGCGCCAGCAGCTCACCGGGACTGTCCGAAAAACTGTTTTTT.

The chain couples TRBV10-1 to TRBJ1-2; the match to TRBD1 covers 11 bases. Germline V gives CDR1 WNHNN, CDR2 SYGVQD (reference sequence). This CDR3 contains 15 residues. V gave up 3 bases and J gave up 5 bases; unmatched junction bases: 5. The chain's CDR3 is CASSEPGQGDYGYTF. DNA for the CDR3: TGCGCCAGCAGTGAACCGGGACAGGGGGATTATGGCTACACCTTC.

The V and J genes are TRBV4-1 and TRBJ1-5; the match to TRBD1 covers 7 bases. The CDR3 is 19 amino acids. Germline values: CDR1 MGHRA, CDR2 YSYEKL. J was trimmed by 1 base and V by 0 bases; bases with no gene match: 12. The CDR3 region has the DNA TGCGCCAGCAGCCAAGAATCTTTTCCCGACAGGGTCAGCAATCAGCCCCAGCATTTT. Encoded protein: CASSQESFPDRVSNQPQHF.

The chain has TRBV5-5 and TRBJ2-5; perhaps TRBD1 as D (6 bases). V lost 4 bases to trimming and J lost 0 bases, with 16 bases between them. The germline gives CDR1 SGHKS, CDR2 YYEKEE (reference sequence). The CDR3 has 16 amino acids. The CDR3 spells CASSPHPTGNQETQYF. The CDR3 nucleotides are TGTGCCAGCAGCCCGCACCCCACAGGGAACCAAGAGACCCAGTACTTC. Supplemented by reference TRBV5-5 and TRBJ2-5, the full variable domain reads DAGVTQSPTHLIKTRGQQVTLRCSPISGHKSVSWYQQVLGQGPQFIFQYYEKEERGRGNFPDRFSARQFPNYSSELNVNALLLGDSALYLCASSPHPTGNQETQYFGPGTRLLVL.

The CDR3 sequence: CASSLTGVWAEQYF. The CDR3 nucleotides are TGTGCCAGCAGCCTAACAGGGGTGTGGGCCGAGCAGTACTTC. The V gene is TRBV28, the J gene TRBJ2-7, with 7 bases matching TRBD1. Trimming cost V 6 bases and J 6 bases; bases outside gene matches: 11. The CDR3 is 14 residues long. CDR1 is MDHEN and CDR2 is SYDVKM in the germline V gene.

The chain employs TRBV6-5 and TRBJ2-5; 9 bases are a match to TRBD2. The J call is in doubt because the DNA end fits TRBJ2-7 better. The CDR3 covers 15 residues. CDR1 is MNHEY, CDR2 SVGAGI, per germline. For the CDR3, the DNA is TGTGCCAGCAGTTACTCTAGCGGGAGCTCCTACGAGCAGTACTTC. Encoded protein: CASSYSSGSSYEQYF.

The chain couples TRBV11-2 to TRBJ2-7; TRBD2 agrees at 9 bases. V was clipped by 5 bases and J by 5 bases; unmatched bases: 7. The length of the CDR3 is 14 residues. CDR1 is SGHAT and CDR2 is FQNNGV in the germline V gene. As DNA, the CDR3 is TGTGCCAGCAGCATTCCGGGACTAGCCCACGAGCAGTACTTC. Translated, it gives CASSIPGLAHEQYF.

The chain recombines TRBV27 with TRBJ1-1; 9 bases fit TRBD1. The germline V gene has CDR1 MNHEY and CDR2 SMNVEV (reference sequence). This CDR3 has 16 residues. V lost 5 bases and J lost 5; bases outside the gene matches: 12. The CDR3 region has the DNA TGTGCCAGCAGTACCCGGGACAGGGCAAGGCGAACTGAAGCTTTCTTT. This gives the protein CASSTRDRARRTEAFF.